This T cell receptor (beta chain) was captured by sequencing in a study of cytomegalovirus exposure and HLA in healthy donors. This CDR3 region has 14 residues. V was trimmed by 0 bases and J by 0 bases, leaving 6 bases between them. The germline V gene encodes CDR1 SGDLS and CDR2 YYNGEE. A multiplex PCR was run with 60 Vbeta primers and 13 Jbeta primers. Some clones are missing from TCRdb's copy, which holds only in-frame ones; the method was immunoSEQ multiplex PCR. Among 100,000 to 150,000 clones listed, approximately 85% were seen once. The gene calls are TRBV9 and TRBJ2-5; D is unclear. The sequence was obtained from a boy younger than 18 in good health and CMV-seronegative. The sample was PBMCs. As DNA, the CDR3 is TGTGCCAGCAGCGTAGAGCCGTACCAAGAGACCCAGTACTTC. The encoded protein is CASSVEPYQETQYF.